The rows below give T cell receptor beta chains drawn from one sample of a study of blood T cells in healthy people across ages. TCRdb recomputed calls from the 5' RACE reads with MiXCR, one row per CDR3 protein. The sample records 1.5 million to 2 million distinct CDR3 sequences, approximately 50% being singletons. The sequencing input was blood. The source is a woman between 40 and 50 years old in good health. Both conserved end residues are part of each CDR3. The D gene is left open where the match is weak.

-,TRBJ2-1,TRBV20-1,CSARRPGLSSYNEQFF
-,TRBJ2-3,TRBV7-9,CASSLAVDTDTQYF
TRBD1,TRBJ2-5,TRBV10-3,CAISELGTGVEEQYF
TRBD1,TRBJ2-4,TRBV7-2,CASSPPRTGKLAKNIQYF
-,TRBJ2-1,TRBV29-1,CSAKGVGEQFF
TRBD1,TRBJ2-5,TRBV5-1,CASSSSGTVLQETQYF
-,TRBJ1-2,TRBV28,CASSLSDRNYGYTF
-,TRBJ2-3,TRBV27,CASSSLGLQQYF
-,TRBJ1-2,TRBV6-5,CASSYFPDSIYGYTF
-,TRBJ2-5,TRBV6-5,CASSYANGGRETQYF
TRBD2,TRBJ2-3,TRBV20-1,CSAVGLAGYTDTQYF
TRBD1,TRBJ2-1,TRBV28,CASSPYGTGGGEQFF
-,TRBJ2-3,TRBV20-1,CSASGVSGSDTQYF
TRBD1,TRBJ2-3,TRBV7-2,CASSFDRGKSRDTQYF
TRBD2,TRBJ2-6,TRBV7-2,CASSLVASGGLSPGANVLTF
-,TRBJ2-6,TRBV4-1,CASSQAGAGANVLTF
-,-,TRBV11-2,CASSLEVRANRVPKAKNIQYF
-,TRBJ1-2,TRBV7-2,CASSLDFGEGYTF
TRBD1,TRBJ2-7,TRBV6-5,CASSISGTGVTRGQYF
-,TRBJ1-1,TRBV25-1,CASMGRGAAVNTEAFF
-,TRBJ1-2,TRBV28,CASSSGTIGYTF
TRBD1,TRBJ2-3,TRBV6-5,CASSYLNTGGDTDTQYF
-,TRBJ2-5,TRBV6-6,CASLRLGETQYF
-,TRBJ1-1,TRBV5-1,CANSSGTEAFF
-,TRBJ2-3,TRBV20-1,CSARDVRGVGTDTQYF
-,TRBJ2-3,TRBV6-1,CASSDWGGPTDTQYF
-,TRBJ2-7,TRBV20-1,CSASPPGLSYEQYF
TRBD1,TRBJ2-1,TRBV24-1,CATSGVTGPSSYNEQFF
-,TRBJ1-2,TRBV4-3,CASSQDPQGLLDSGYTF
-,TRBJ1-5,TRBV16,CASSQLGRANQPQHF
-,TRBJ2-7,TRBV5-1,CASSQGGVWSDEQYF
-,TRBJ1-2,TRBV28,CASSLGVGINYGYIF